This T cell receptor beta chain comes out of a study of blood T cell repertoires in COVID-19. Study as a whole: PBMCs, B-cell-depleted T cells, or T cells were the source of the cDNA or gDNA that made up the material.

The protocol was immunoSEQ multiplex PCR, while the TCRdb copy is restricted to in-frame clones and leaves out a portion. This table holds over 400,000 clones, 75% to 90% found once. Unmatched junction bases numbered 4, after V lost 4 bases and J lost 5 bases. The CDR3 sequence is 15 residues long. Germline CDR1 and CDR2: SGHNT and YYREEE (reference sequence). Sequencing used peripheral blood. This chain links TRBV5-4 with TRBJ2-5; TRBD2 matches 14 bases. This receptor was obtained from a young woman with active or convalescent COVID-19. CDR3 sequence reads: CASSGGLAGEETQYF. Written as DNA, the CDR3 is TGTGCCAGCAGCGGGGGACTAGCGGGAGAGGAGACCCAGTACTTC.